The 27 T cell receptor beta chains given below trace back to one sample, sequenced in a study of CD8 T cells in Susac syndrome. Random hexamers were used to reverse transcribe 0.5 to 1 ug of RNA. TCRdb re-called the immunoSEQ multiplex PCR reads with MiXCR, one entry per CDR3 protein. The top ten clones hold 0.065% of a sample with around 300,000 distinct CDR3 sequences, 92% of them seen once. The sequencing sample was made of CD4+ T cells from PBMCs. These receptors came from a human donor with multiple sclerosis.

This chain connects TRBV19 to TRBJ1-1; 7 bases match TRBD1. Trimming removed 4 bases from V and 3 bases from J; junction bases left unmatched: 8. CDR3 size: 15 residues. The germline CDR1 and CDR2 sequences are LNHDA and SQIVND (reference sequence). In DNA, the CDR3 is TGTGCCAGTAGTACCATGGACAGGCGGGACACTGAAGCTTTCTTT. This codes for CASSTMDRRDTEAFF.

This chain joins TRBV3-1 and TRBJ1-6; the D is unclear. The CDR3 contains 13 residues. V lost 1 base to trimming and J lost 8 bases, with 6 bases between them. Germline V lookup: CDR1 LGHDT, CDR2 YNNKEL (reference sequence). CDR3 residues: CASSQGLDSPLHF. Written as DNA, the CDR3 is TGTGCCAGCAGCCAAGGGTTGGATTCACCCCTCCACTTT.

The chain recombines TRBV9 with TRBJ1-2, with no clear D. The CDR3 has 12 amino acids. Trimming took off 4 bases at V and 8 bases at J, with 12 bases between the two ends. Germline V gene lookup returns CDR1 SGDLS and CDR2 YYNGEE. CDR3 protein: CASSSQSWGYTF. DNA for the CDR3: TGTGCCAGCAGCTCCCAATCATGGGGCTACACCTTC.

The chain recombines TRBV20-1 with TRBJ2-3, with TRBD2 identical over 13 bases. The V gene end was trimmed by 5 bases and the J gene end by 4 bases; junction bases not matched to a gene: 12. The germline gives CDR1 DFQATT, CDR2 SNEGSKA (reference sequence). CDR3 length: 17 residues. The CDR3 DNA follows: TGCAGTGCTTCTGACTGGACTAGCGGGGGTCGAGCAGATACGCAGTATTTT. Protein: CSASDWTSGGRADTQYF.

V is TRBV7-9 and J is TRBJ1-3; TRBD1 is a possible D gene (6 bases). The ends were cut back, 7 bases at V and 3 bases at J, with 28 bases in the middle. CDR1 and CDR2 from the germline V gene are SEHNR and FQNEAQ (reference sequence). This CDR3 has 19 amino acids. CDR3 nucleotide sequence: TGTGCCAGCAATCATTACAGGCAGGGGTCCCGGCCCCATGGAAACACCATATATTTT. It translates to CASNHYRQGSRPHGNTIYF.

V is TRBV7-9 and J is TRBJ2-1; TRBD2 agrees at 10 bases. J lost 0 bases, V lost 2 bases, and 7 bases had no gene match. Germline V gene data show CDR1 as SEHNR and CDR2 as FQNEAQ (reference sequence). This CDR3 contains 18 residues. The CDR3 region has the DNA TGTGCCAGCAGCTTAATTCGGACTAGCGGACGCTCCTACAATGAGCAGTTCTTC. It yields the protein CASSLIRTSGRSYNEQFF.

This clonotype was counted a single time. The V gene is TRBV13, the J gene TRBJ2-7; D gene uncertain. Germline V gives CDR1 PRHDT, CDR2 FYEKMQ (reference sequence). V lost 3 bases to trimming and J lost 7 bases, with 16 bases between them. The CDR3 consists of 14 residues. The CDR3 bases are TGTGCCAGCAGCTTGTTAGGTGGCCTTGGGGAGCAGTACTTC. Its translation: CASSLLGGLGEQYF.

The CDR3 region has the DNA TGTGCCTGGAGTGTACGAGGGACTCAGCTTTTCTTC. This gives the protein CAWSVRGTQLFF. The V gene is TRBV30, the J gene TRBJ2-1, with a possible D match to TRBD2 (6 bases). CDR1 and CDR2 from the germline V gene are GTSNPN and SVGIG (reference sequence). Trimming left V 0 bases short and J 16 bases short, with 16 bases between. The CDR3 is made up of 12 amino acids.

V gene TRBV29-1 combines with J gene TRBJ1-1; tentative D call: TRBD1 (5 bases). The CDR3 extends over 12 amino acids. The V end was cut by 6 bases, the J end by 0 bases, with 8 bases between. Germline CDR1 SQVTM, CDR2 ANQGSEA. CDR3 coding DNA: TGCAGCGTCAGGGTAATGAACACTGAAGCTTTCTTT. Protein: CSVRVMNTEAFF.

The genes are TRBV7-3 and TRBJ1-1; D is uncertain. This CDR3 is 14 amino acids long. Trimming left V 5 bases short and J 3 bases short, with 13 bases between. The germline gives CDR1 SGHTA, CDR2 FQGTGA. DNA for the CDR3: TGTGCCAGCAGCCCGAGCGGTGAGGACACTGAAGCTTTCTTT. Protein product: CASSPSGEDTEAFF.

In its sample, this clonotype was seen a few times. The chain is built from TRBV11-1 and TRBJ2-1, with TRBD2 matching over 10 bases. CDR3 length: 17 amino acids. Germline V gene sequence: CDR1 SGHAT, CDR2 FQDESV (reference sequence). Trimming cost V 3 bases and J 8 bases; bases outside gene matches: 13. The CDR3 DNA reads TGTGCCAGCAGCTTGGAAGCTCGGGGACTAGCGTTGCATGAGCAGTTCTTC. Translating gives CASSLEARGLALHEQFF.

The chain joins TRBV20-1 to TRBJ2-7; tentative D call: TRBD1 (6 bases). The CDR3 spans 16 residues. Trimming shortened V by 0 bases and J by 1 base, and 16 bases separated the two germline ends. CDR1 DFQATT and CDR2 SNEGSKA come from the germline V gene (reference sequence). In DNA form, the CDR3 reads TGCAGTGCTAGAGACGCGACAGGAAAGGGATCCTACGAGCAGTACTTC. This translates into CSARDATGKGSYEQYF.

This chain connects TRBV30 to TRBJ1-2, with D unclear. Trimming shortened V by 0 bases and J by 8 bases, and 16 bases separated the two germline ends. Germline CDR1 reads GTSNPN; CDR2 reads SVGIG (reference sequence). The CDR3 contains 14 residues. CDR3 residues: CAWSVGVPFDGYTF. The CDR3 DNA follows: TGTGCCTGGAGTGTTGGGGTTCCGTTCGACGGCTACACCTTC.

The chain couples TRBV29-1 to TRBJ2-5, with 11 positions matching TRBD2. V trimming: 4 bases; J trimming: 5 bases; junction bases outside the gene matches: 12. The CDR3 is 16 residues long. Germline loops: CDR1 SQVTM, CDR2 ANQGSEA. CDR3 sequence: CSVARVSGRAGETQYF. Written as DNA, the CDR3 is TGCAGCGTTGCCCGGGTTAGCGGGAGGGCCGGGGAGACCCAGTACTTC.

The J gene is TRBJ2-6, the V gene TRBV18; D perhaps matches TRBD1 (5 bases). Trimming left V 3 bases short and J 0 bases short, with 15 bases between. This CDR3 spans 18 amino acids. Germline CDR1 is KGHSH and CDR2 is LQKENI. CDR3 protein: CASSPAGPRSSGANVLTF. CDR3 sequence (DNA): TGTGCCAGCTCACCGGCAGGGCCGAGAAGCTCTGGGGCCAACGTCCTGACTTTC.

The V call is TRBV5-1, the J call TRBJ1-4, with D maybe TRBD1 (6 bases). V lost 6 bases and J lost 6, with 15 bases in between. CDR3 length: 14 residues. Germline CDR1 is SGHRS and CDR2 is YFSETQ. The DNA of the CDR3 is TGCGCCAGCACTTCCGGGACACCTGATGAAAAACTGTTTTTT. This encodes CASTSGTPDEKLFF.

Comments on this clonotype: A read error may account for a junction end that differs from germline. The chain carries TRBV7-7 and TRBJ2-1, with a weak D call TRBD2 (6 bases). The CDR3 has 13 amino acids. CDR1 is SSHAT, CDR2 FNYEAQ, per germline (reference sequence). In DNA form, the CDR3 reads TGTGCTAGCAGCTTAACGCGGGGAAATGAGCAGTTCTTC. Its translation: CASSLTRGNEQFF.

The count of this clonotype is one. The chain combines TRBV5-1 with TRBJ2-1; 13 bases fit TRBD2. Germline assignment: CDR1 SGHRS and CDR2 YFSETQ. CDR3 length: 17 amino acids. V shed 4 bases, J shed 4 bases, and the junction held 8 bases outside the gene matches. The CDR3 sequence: CASSPRTSGSRYNEQFF. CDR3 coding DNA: TGCGCCAGCAGCCCAAGGACTAGCGGGAGTCGTTACAATGAGCAGTTCTTC.

The CDR3 region is CASSPYSPGLAGIYEQYF. The CDR3 DNA reads as TGTGCCAGCAGCCCCTATTCCCCGGGACTAGCGGGAATCTACGAGCAGTACTTC. The V call is TRBV7-3, the J call TRBJ2-7; TRBD2 agrees at 13 bases. Germline trimming cut 5 bases from V and 3 bases from J; bases unmatched to any gene: 13. Per germline, CDR1 SGHTA and CDR2 FQGTGA. The CDR3 consists of 18 residues.

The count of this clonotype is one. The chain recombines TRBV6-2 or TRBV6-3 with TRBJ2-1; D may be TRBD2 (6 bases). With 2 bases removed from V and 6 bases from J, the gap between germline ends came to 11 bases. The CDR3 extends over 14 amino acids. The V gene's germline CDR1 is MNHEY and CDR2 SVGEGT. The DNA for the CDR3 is TGTGCCAGCAGTTACCGGCGGGGTCGCAATGAGCAGTTCTTC. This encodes CASSYRRGRNEQFF.

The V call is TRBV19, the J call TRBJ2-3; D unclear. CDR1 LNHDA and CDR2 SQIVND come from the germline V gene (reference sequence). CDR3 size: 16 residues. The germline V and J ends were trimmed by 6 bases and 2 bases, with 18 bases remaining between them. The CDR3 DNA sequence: TGTGCCAGTAGAAAGGTAGCTGGTACATTCACAGATACGCAGTATTTT. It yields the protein CASRKVAGTFTDTQYF.

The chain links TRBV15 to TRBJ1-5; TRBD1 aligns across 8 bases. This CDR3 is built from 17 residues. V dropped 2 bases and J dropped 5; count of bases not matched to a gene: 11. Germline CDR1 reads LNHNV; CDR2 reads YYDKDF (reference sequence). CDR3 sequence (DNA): TGTGCCACCAGCAGACCCGTTCCTCAGGGGGCTGATCAGCCCCAGCATTTT. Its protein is CATSRPVPQGADQPQHF.

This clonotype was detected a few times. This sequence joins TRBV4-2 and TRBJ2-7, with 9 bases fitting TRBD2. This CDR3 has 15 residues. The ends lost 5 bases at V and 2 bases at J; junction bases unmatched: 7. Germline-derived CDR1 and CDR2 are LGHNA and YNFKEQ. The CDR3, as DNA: TGTGCCAGCAGCGCTAGCGGGACGGGCGCCTACGAGCAGTACTTC. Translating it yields CASSASGTGAYEQYF.

The DNA of the CDR3 is TGCGCCAGCAGCTTAGGCAGGCCGGGAATGATTTATGAGCAGTTCTTC. This translates into CASSLGRPGMIYEQFF. The chain joins TRBV5-1 to TRBJ2-1, with TRBD2 as a possible D gene (5 bases). Per the germline V gene, CDR1 is SGHRS and CDR2 is YFSETQ. The CDR3 is 16 residues long. Deletions cut 2 bases from V and 8 bases from J, with 20 bases between.

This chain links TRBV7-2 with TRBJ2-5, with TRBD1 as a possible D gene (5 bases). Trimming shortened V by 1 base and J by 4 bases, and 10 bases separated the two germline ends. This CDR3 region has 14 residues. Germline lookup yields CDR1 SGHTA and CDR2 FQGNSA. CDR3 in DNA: TGTGCCAGCAGCTTAGTACGGCAGGGAGAGACCCAGTACTTC. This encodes CASSLVRQGETQYF. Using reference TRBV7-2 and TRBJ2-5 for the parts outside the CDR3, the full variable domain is GAGVSQSPSNKVTEKGKDVELRCDPISGHTALYWYRQSLGQGLEFLIYFQGNSAPDKSGLPSDRFSAERTGGSVSTLTIQRTQQEDSAVYLCASSLVRQGETQYFGPGTRLLVL.

CDR3 bases: TGTGCCAGCAGCTTGGGGACTAGCGGGAGGGCAGATACGCAGTATTTT. It yields the protein CASSLGTSGRADTQYF. The chain employs TRBV7-9 and TRBJ2-3, with 16 bases fitting TRBD2. After removal of 3 bases from V and 4 bases from J, the junction contained 1 base not matched to a gene. CDR3 length: 16 residues. Germline-derived CDR1 and CDR2 are SEHNR and FQNEAQ (reference sequence). Based on the CDR3 plus reference TRBV7-9 and TRBJ2-3, the full variable domain is DTGVSQNPRHKITKRGQNVTFRCDPISEHNRLYWYRQTLGQGPEFLTYFQNEAQLEKSRLLSDRFSAERPKGSFSTLEIQRTEQGDSAMYLCASSLGTSGRADTQYFGPGTRLTVL.

CDR3 sequence (DNA): TGTGCCAGCAGCCCCCCCGGACTAGATTCAGAGACCCAGTACTTC. This codes for CASSPPGLDSETQYF. This rearrangement joins TRBV7-9 to TRBJ2-5; TRBD2 agrees at 7 bases. The CDR3 is 15 residues long. Germline V lookup: CDR1 SEHNR, CDR2 FQNEAQ (reference sequence). The V gene end was trimmed by 5 bases and the J gene end by 4 bases; junction bases not matched to a gene: 10.